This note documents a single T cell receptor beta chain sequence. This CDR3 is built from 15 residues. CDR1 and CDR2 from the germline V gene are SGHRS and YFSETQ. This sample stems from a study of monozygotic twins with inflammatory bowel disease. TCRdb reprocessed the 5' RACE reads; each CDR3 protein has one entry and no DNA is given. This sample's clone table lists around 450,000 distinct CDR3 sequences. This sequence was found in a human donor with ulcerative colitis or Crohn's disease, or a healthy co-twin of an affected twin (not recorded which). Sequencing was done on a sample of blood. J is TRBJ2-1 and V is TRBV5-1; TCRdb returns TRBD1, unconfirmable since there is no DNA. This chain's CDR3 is CASSLGAGTGNEQFF.